This TCR beta chain was sequenced for a study of vaccination effects on CD4 cells after COVID-19. Study details: Sample provision by two convalescent patients occurred 16 days and one week before vaccination. Notes on the study in general: Convalescent patients were few in the study, and early post-infection timepoints were absent. Marked contraction was observed in infection-induced and vaccine-induced clones late after vaccination.

Profiled with immunoSEQ multiplex PCR; TCRdb holds only in-frame clones, not every one. In the table there are tens of thousands of clones, about 80% of which are singletons. The authors isolated CD4+ T cells after less than eleven days of culture. Half the medium was replaced with IL-2 medium on days 3 and 7. As for this clone: Its specificity is unknown.

The sequences come from CD4+ T cells from PBMCs cultured without peptide, collected before COVID-19 vaccination. The clonotype was recovered from a human donor who had a prior SARS-CoV-2 infection.

The CDR3 region has the DNA TGTGCCAGCAGTGACTCCTTCTACAATGAGCAGTTCTTC. Translation: CASSDSFYNEQFF. V and J are TRBV2 and TRBJ2-1; no reliable D call. The CDR3 runs 13 residues. The germline CDR1 and CDR2 sequences are SNHLY and FYNNEI. V was clipped by 3 bases and J by 3 bases, with 6 bases between them.